A selection of T cell receptor beta chains follows, all from one sample in a study of graft-versus-host responses after intestinal transplantation. No antigen has been assigned to these receptors. TCRdb keeps only in-frame clones here, not all; method: immunoSEQ multiplex PCR. The table shows some 100,000 clones, with less than 95% occurring only once. Material: unstimulated CD8+ T cells sorted from spleen or lymph node cells, obtained before transplant. Receptors originate from a human donor who was the organ donor for an intestinal transplant. Each CDR3 is given without its conserved first and last residue. Each record gives: J gene, clone size, V gene, CDR3 protein. Expanded clones get a size class; other rows say once, few or many, or leave the size out.

TRBJ2-1 . TRBV4-1 ATQTEGGNNEQF
TRBJ2-5 . TRBV5-1 ASSMGPRETQY
TRBJ2-5 once TRBV14 ASSPFQAGETQY
TRBJ2-5 . TRBV10-3 AISELYRDRAFSETQY
TRBJ1-1 . TRBV2 ASNRLDRETEAF
TRBJ1-3 . TRBV9 ASSVFAYRTKNRNTIY
TRBJ2-5 . TRBV5-6 ASSRALGAETQY
TRBJ2-1 . TRBV28 ASSSNTPGLAGTHEQF
TRBJ2-7 . TRBV6-1 ASRAGLRQY
TRBJ1-1 . TRBV5-6 ASSEGFPGKNTEAF
TRBJ2-1 . TRBV4-1 ASSQVPEGYNEQF
TRBJ1-2 . TRBV29-1 SVDRRDSYNWDYGYT
TRBJ2-2 once TRBV9 ASSPAGGERELF
TRBJ1-6 few TRBV2 ASSDPGTGGASPLH
TRBJ2-7 . TRBV9 ASSLGTRGEQY
TRBJ2-1 . TRBV7-9 ASSLELAGDNEQF
TRBJ2-7 . TRBV30 AWAPGSYEQY
TRBJ2-7 . TRBV9 ASSVADDRDEQY
TRBJ2-7 once TRBV28 ASSLWTSGTYEQY
TRBJ1-1 . TRBV7-8 ASSVTWQGDTEAF
TRBJ1-2 . TRBV19 ASSVTTGYYGYT
TRBJ1-2 . TRBV27 ASSLGQGGLGGYT
TRBJ2-1 . TRBV2 ASSPSSYNEQF
TRBJ1-2 once TRBV28 ASSPHLYLRGDYGYT
TRBJ2-3 . TRBV7-2 ASSLVAGPSTDTQY
TRBJ2-3 . TRBV6-1 ASSHYPGSRDTQY
TRBJ2-2 . TRBV27 ASSFLAGRGTGELF
TRBJ2-7 . TRBV4-1 ASSHTSSVEQY
TRBJ2-7 . TRBV5-4 ASSLPPGLAGHEQY
TRBJ1-4 . TRBV6-5 ASSSRTEINEKLF
TRBJ2-1 . TRBV5-6 ASSKGLAGVRYNEQF
TRBJ1-1 . TRBV19 ASSIRGGGNTEAF
TRBJ2-1 . TRBV5-6 ASSLAVGSYNEQF
TRBJ2-7 once TRBV11-3 ASSLVGSSYEQY
TRBJ2-1 . TRBV7-8 ASSLEVLPNEQF